A selection of T cell receptor beta chains follows, all from one sample in a study of human versus mouse CDR3 diversity and MHC coevolution. The protocol was immunoSEQ multiplex PCR, while the TCRdb copy is restricted to in-frame clones and leaves out a portion. This table holds some 80,000 clones, approximately 90% found once. Sequenced: naive CD4+ T cells from blood. Receptors were obtained from a person aged 25-75 years in good health. Each CDR3 is given with its conserved first and last residue. The D gene is left open where the match is weak. Rows may omit the clone size; those that give it use once, few, many or a size class.

TRBJ2-1 | TRBV10-2 | TRBD2 | . | CASSLGTSGGNNEQFF | TGCGCCAGCAGCCTAGGCACTAGCGGGGGGAACAATGAGCAGTTCTTC
TRBJ1-2 | TRBV19 | TRBD1 | . | CASSTRSRGPTYTF | TGTGCCAGTAGTACTCGATCGAGGGGGCCCACCTACACCTTC
TRBJ2-7 | TRBV6-1 | . | . | CASRREGGRYEQYF | TGTGCCAGCAGGAGAGAGGGAGGAAGATACGAGCAGTACTTC
TRBJ2-7 | TRBV5-1 | TRBD2 | . | CASSLGTSGYEQYF | TGCGCCAGCAGCTTAGGGACTAGCGGCTACGAGCAGTACTTC
TRBJ2-1 | TRBV7-9 | . | once | CASSLQTRYNEQFF | TGTGCCAGCAGCTTACAAACTAGATACAATGAGCAGTTCTTC
TRBJ2-2 | TRBV10-3 | TRBD2 | few | CAIGVAGGTGELFF | TGTGCCATCGGGGTAGCGGGAGGGACCGGGGAGCTGTTTTTT
TRBJ2-1 | TRBV5-8 | . | . | CASSFSYNEQFF | TGTGCCAGCAGCTTCAGTTACAATGAGCAGTTCTTC
TRBJ2-3 | TRBV30 | TRBD1 | . | CAWSTGQGATDTQYF | TGTGCCTGGAGTACAGGACAGGGGGCCACAGATACGCAGTATTTT
TRBJ1-1 | TRBV20-1 | . | . | CSAIPYTEAFF | TGCAGTGCTATTCCGTACACTGAAGCTTTCTTT
TRBJ1-2 | TRBV5-1 | TRBD1 | once | CASSSGQGAGYTF | TGCGCCAGCAGCTCGGGACAGGGGGCGGGCTACACCTTC
TRBJ1-6 | TRBV6-1 | TRBD1 | . | CASSKPRQGANLHF | TGTGCCAGCAGTAAGCCCCGACAGGGGGCAAATCTCCACTTT